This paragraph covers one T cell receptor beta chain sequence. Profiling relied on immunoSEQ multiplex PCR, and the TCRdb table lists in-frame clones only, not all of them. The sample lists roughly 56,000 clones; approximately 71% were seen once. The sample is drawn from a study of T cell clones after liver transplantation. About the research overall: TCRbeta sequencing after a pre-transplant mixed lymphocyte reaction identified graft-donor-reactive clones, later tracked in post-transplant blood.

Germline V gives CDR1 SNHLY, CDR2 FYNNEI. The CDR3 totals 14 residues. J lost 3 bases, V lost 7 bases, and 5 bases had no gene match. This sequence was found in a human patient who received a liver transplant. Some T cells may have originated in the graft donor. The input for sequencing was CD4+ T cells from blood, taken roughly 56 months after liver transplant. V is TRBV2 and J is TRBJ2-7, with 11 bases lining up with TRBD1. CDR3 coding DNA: TGTGCCAGCACCGGACAGGGGGCTAGCTACGAGCAGTACTTC. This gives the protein CASTGQGASYEQYF.